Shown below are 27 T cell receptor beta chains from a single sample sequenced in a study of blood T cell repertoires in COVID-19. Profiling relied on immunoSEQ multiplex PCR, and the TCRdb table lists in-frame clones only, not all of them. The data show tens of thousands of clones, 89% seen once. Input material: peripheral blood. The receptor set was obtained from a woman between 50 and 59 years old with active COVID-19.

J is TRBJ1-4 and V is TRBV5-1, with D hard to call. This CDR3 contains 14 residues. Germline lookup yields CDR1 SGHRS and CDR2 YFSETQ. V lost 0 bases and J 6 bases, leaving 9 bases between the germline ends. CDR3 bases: TGCGCCAGCAGCTTGGGTGGAGCCCATGAAAAACTGTTTTTT. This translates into CASSLGGAHEKLFF.

The CDR3 region is CAWSPGEGPPETQYF. CDR3 DNA sequence: TGTGCCTGGAGTCCGGGGGAGGGCCCTCCGGAGACCCAGTACTTC. The chain couples TRBV30 to TRBJ2-5, with 7 bases identical to TRBD2. CDR1 is GTSNPN, CDR2 SVGIG, per germline (reference sequence). The CDR3 sequence is 15 residues long. V trimming: 2 bases; J trimming: 5 bases; junction bases outside the gene matches: 11.

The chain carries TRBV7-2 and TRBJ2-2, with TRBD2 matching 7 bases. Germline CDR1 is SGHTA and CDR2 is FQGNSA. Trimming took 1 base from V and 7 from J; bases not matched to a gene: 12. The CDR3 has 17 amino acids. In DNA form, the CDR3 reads TGTGCCAGCAGCTTAGTCGGGACTATCCTCGGCGTCGGGGAGCTGTTTTTT. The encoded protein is CASSLVGTILGVGELFF. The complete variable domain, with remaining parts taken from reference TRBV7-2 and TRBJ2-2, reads GAGVSQSPSNKVTEKGKDVELRCDPISGHTALYWYRQSLGQGLEFLIYFQGNSAPDKSGLPSDRFSAERTGGSVSTLTIQRTQQEDSAVYLCASSLVGTILGVGELFFGEGSRLTVL.

CDR3 in DNA: TGTGCCAGCAGACTAGCGGGTGCATACGAGCAGTACTTC. Amino acid sequence: CASRLAGAYEQYF. The chain joins TRBV27 to TRBJ2-7; 9 bases agree with TRBD2. The CDR3 totals 13 residues. Per the germline V gene, CDR1 is MNHEY and CDR2 is SMNVEV (reference sequence). V dropped 6 bases and J dropped 4; count of bases not matched to a gene: 4.

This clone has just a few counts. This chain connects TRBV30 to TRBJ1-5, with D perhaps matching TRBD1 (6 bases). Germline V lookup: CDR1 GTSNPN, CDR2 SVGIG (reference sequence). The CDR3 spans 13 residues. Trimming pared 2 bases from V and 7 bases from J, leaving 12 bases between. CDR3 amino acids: CAWSRKGGQPQHF. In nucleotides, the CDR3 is TGTGCCTGGAGTAGGAAGGGGGGGCAGCCCCAGCATTTT. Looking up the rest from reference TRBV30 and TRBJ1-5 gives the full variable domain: SQTIHQWPATLVQPVGSPLSLECTVEGTSNPNLYWYRQAAGRGLQLLFYSVGIGQISSEVPQNLSASRPQDRQFILSSKKLLLSDSGFYLCAWSRKGGQPQHFGDGTRLSIL.

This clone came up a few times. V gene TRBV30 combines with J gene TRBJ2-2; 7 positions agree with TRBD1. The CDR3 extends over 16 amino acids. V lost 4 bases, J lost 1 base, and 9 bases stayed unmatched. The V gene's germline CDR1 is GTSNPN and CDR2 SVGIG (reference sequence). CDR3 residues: CAWKGQATLNTGELFF. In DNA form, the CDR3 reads TGTGCCTGGAAAGGACAGGCAACCTTGAACACCGGGGAGCTGTTTTTT.

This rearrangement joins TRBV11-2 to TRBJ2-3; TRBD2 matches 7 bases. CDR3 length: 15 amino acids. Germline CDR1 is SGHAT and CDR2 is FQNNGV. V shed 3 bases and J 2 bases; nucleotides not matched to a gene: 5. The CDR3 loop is CASSFAGANTDTQYF. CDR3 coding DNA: TGTGCCAGCAGCTTCGCGGGAGCGAACACAGATACGCAGTATTTT.

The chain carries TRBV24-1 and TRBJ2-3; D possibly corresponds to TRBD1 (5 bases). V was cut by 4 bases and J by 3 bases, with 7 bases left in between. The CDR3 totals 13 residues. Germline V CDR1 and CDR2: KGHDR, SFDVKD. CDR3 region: CATSDDRTDTQYF. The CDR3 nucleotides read TGTGCCACCAGTGACGACAGAACAGATACGCAGTATTTT.

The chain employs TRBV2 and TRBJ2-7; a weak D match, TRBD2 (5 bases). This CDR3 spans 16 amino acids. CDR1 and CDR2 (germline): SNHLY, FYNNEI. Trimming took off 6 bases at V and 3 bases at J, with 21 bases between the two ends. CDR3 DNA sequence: TGTGCCAGCAGGGGGAGTCCTCGTTTTGATGGCTACGAGCAGTACTTC. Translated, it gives CASRGSPRFDGYEQYF.

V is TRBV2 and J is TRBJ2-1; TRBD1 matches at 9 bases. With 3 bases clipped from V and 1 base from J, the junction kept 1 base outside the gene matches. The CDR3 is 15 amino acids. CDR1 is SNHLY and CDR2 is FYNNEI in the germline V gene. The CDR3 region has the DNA TGTGCCAGCAGTGAGGACAGGGGATCCTACAATGAGCAGTTCTTC. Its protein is CASSEDRGSYNEQFF.

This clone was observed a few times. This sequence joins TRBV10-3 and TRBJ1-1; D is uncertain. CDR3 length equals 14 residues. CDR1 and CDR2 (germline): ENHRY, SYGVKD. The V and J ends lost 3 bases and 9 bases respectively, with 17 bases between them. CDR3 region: CAISERLTNPKAFF. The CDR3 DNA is TGTGCCATCAGTGAACGACTGACGAACCCGAAAGCTTTCTTT.

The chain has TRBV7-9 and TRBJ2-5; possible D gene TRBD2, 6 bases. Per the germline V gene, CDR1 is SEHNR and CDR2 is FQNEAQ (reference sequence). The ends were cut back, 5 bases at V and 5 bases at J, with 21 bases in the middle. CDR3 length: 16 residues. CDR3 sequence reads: CASSTPLAVPRETQYF. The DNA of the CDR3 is TGTGCCAGCAGCACCCCTTTAGCGGTCCCTCGGGAGACCCAGTACTTC.

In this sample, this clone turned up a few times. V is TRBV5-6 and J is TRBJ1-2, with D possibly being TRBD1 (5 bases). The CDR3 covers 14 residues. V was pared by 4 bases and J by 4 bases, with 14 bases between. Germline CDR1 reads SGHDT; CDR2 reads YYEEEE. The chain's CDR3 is CASSQGGGSYGYTF. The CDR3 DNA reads TGTGCCAGCAGCCAAGGCGGGGGGAGCTATGGCTACACCTTC.

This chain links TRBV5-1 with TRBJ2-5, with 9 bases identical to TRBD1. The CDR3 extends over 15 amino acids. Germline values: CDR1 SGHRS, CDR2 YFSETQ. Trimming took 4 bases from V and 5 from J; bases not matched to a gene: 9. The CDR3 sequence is CASSVSGTGYETQYF. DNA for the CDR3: TGCGCCAGCAGCGTCTCCGGGACAGGGTATGAGACCCAGTACTTC.

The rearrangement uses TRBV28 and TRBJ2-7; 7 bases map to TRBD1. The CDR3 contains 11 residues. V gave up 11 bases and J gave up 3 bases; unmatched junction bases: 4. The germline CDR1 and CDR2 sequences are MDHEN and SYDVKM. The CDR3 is CAARQGYEQYF. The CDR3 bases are TGTGCCGCTAGACAGGGCTACGAGCAGTACTTC.

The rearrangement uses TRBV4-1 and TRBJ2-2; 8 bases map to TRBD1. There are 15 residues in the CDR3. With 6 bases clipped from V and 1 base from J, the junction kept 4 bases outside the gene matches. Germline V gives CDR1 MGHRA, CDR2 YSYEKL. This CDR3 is CASRPGQGNTGELFF. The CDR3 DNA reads TGCGCCAGCAGACCAGGACAGGGGAACACCGGGGAGCTGTTTTTT.

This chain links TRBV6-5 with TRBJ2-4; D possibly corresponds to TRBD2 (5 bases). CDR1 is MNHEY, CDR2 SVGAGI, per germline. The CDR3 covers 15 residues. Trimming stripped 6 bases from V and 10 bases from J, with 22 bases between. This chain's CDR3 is CASSRDDFATGIQYF. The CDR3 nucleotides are TGTGCCAGCAGCCGTGATGACTTCGCTACGGGGATTCAGTACTTC.

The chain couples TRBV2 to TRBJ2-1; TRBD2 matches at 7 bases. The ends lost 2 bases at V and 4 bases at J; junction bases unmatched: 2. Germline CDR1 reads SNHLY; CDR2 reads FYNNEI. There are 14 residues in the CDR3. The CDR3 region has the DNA TGTGCCAGCAGTGAAAGCGGGAATTACAATGAGCAGTTCTTC. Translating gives CASSESGNYNEQFF. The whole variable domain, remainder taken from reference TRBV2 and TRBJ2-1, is EPEVTQTPSHQVTQMGQEVILRCVPISNHLYFYWYRQILGQKVEFLVSFYNNEISEKSEIFDDQFSVERPDGSNFTLKIRSTKLEDSAMYFCASSESGNYNEQFFGPGTRLTVL.

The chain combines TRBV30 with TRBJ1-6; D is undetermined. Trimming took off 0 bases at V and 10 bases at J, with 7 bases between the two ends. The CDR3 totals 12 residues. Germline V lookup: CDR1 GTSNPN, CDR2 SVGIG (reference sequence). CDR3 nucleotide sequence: TGTGCCTGGAGTGTTGTGCGCTCACCCCTCCACTTT. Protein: CAWSVVRSPLHF. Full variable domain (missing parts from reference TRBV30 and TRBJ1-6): SQTIHQWPATLVQPVGSPLSLECTVEGTSNPNLYWYRQAAGRGLQLLFYSVGIGQISSEVPQNLSASRPQDRQFILSSKKLLLSDSGFYLCAWSVVRSPLHFGNGTRLTVT.

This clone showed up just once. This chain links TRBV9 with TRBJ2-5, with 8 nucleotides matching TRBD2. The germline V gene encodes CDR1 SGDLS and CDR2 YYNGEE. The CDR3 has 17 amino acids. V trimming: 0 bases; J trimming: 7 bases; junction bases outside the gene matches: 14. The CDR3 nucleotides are TGTGCCAGCAGCGTAGGGGGCGGGAGGACCCAGGCCGGGACCCAGTACTTC. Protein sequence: CASSVGGGRTQAGTQYF.

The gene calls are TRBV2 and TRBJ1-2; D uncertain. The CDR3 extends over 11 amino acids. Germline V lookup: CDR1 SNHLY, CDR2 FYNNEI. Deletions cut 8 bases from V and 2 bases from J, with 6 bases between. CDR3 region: CASVLNYGYTF. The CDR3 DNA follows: TGTGCCAGCGTACTGAACTATGGCTACACCTTC.

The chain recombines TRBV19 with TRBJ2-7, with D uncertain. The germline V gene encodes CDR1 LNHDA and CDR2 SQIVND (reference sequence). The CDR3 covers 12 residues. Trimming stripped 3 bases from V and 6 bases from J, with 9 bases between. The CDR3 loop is CASSIGPSEQYF. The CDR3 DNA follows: TGTGCCAGTAGTATCGGTCCTTCCGAGCAGTACTTC.

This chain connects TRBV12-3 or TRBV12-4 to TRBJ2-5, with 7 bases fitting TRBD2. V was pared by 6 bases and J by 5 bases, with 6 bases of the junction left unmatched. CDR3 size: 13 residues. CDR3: CASSPPGRETQYF. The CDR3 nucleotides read TGTGCCAGCAGCCCACCCGGGAGGGAGACCCAGTACTTC.

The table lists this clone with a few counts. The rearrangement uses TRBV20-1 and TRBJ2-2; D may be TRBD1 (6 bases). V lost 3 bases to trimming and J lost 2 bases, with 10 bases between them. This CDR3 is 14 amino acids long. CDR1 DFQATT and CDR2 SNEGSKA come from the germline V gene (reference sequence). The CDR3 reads CSASAGTNTGELFF. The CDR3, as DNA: TGCAGTGCTAGTGCCGGGACAAACACCGGGGAGCTGTTTTTT.

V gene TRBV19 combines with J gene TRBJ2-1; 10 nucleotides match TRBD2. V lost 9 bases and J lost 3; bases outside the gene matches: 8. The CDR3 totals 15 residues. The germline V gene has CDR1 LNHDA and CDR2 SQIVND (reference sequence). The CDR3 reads CASEPGTSVYNEQFF. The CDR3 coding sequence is TGTGCCAGCGAGCCTGGGACTAGCGTCTACAATGAGCAGTTCTTC.

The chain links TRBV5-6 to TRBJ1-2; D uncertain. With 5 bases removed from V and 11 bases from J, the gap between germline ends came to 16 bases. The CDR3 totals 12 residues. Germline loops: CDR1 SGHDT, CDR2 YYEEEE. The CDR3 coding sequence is TGTGCCAGCAGTTACAAACAGAGATCTTACACCTTC. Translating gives CASSYKQRSYTF.

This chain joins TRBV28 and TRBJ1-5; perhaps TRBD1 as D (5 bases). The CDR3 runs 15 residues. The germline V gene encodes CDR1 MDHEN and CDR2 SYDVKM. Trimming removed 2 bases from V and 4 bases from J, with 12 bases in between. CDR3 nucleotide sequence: TGTGCCAGCAGTTTACAGGGTCACACTAATCAGCCCCAGCATTTT. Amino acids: CASSLQGHTNQPQHF.